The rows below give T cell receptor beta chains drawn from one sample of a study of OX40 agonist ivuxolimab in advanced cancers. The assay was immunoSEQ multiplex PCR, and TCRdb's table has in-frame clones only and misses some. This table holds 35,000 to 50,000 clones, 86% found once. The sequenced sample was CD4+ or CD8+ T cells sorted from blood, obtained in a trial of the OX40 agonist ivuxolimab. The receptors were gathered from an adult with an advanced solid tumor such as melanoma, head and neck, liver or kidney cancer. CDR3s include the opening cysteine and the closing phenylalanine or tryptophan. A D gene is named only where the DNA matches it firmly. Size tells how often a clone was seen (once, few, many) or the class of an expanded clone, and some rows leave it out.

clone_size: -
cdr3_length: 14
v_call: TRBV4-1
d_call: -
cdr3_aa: CASSQGAPNYGYTF

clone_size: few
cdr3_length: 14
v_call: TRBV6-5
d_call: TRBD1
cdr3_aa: CASRRTGGANGYTF

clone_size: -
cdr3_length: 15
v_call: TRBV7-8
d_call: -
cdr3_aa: CASSLGGQANYGYTF

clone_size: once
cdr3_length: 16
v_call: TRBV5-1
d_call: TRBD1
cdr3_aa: CASSLVPTGVGNTIYF

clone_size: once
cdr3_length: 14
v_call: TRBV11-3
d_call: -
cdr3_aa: CASSLEGDQETQYF

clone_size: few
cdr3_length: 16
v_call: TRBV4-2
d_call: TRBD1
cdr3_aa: CASSQDPGQGDQPQHF

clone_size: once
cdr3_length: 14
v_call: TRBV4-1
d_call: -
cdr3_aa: CASSQDGTGNTIYF

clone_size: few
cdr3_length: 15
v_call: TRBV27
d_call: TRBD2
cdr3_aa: CASSLWGSGSDEQFF

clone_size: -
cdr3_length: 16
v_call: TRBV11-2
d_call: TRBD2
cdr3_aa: CASSLVIAGYSYEQYF

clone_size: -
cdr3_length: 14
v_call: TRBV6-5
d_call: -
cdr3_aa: CATGGTQVTYEQYF

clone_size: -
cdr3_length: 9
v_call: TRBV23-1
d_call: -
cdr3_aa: CASKLKLFF